This record looks at one T cell receptor (beta chain) sequence and its context. Its matching antigen is unknown. The sample comes from a study of T-cell memory formation after mild COVID-19. Study-level information: Among the donors, TCR clusters were largely specific to each donor. General study points: CD4+ contracting clones were mainly CM and EM; CD8+ ones, EMRA.

TCR alpha and TCR beta cDNA libraries carrying sample barcodes and UMIs were produced by 5'RACE using constant-segment primers. MiXCR, run by TCRdb on the 5' RACE reads, gives a single entry per CDR3 protein. The data show over 350,000 distinct CDR3 sequences, 16% seen once. Unmatched junction bases numbered 6, after V lost 1 base and J lost 3 bases. Germline-derived CDR1 and CDR2 are LGHNA and YSLEER. The CDR3 loop spans 16 amino acids. What was sequenced was PBMCs or a T cell subset sorted from them (not recorded which). The TCR originated in a man aged 18 to 30 who had mild COVID-19 (a few samples of this study predate the infection). Cell type and time point are not known. The gene calls are TRBV4-3 and TRBJ2-1, with 7 bases aligning to TRBD2. The CDR3 sequence is CASSQAQAGDYNEQFF. As DNA, the CDR3 is TGCGCCAGCAGCCAAGCTCAGGCGGGGGACTACAATGAGCAGTTCTTC.